The 6 T cell receptor beta chains presented below share a single source sample, sequenced in a study of T-cell memory formation after mild COVID-19. One entry per CDR3 protein, called by TCRdb with MiXCR from the 5' RACE reads. The data show a few hundred thousand distinct CDR3 sequences, with roughly a fifth seen just once and under 25% held by the top ten. Source material: PBMCs or a T cell subset sorted from them (not recorded which). The source of these receptors is a man between 18 and 29 years old who had mild COVID-19 (a few samples of this study predate the infection). Cell type and time point are not known.

The chain carries TRBV3-1 and TRBJ1-1, with D perhaps TRBD1 (5 bases). V lost 3 bases, J lost 1 base, and 12 bases lay in between. Germline-derived CDR1 and CDR2 are LGHDT and YNNKEL (reference sequence). This CDR3 is built from 15 residues. CDR3 nucleotides: TGTGCCAGCAGCCAGGGGGTGTGGGGGAACACTGAAGCTTTCTTT. This translates into CASSQGVWGNTEAFF.

The V and J genes are TRBV7-9 and TRBJ1-1; no definite D call. Trimming took off 3 bases at V and 2 bases at J, with 10 bases between the two ends. CDR1 and CDR2 (germline): SEHNR, FQNEAQ (reference sequence). CDR3 length: 14 amino acids. The CDR3 here is CASSFSDPNTEAFF. The CDR3 bases are TGTGCCAGCAGCTTCTCTGACCCAAACACTGAAGCTTTCTTT.

The chain recombines TRBV29-1 with TRBJ2-3; maybe TRBD2 (6 bases). This CDR3 is 13 amino acids long. Germline lookup yields CDR1 SQVTM and CDR2 ANQGSEA. V gave up 8 bases and J gave up 2 bases, with 14 bases separating them. CDR3 sequence (DNA): TGCAGCAGTAGCGGAAGGGTCACAGATACGCAGTATTTT. It yields the protein CSSSGRVTDTQYF.

The genes are TRBV7-2 and TRBJ2-2, with unresolved D. Looked up from germline, CDR1 is SGHTA and CDR2 is FQGNSA. This CDR3 is 14 amino acids long. V was trimmed by 1 base and J by 4 bases, leaving 7 bases between them. CDR3 sequence: CASSLEASTGELFF. The CDR3, as DNA: TGTGCCAGCAGCTTAGAGGCCAGCACCGGGGAGCTGTTTTTT. The full variable domain, rest sourced from reference TRBV7-2 and TRBJ2-2, is GAGVSQSPSNKVTEKGKDVELRCDPISGHTALYWYRQSLGQGLEFLIYFQGNSAPDKSGLPSDRFSAERTGGSVSTLTIQRTQQEDSAVYLCASSLEASTGELFFGEGSRLTVL.

This clonotype was seen a few times. The chain links TRBV11-2 to TRBJ1-1; D is possibly TRBD1 (5 bases). CDR1 and CDR2 from the germline V gene are SGHAT and FQNNGV. This CDR3 has 16 residues. The germline V and J ends were trimmed by 6 bases and 0 bases, with 17 bases remaining between them. The CDR3 region is CASRTWGGAMNTEAFF. DNA for the CDR3: TGTGCCAGCAGAACCTGGGGGGGAGCCATGAACACTGAAGCTTTCTTT. Based on the CDR3 plus reference TRBV11-2 and TRBJ1-1, the full variable domain is EAGVAQSPRYKIIEKRQSVAFWCNPISGHATLYWYQQILGQGPKLLIQFQNNGVVDDSQLPKDRFSAERLKGVDSTLKIQPAKLEDSAVYLCASRTWGGAMNTEAFFGQGTRLTVV.

The V gene is TRBV5-1, the J gene TRBJ2-4; D is perhaps TRBD2 (6 bases). V shed 3 bases and J shed 6 bases, with 10 bases lying between them. This CDR3 spans 13 amino acids. CDR1 is SGHRS and CDR2 is YFSETQ in the germline V gene. The CDR3 DNA reads TGCGCCAGCAGCTCGGGCGGGGTAAACATTCAGTACTTC. This sequence encodes CASSSGGVNIQYF.